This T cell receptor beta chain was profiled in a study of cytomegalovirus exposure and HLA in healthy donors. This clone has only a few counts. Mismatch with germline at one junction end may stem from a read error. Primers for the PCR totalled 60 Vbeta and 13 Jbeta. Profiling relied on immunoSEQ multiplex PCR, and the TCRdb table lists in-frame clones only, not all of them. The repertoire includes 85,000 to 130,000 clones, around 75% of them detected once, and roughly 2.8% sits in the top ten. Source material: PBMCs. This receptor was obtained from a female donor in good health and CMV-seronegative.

CDR3 DNA sequence: TGTGCCAGTAGCGGGACATTCCAAGGGACCCAGTACTTC. It translates to CASSGTFQGTQYF. This chain connects TRBV19 to TRBJ2-5, with a possible D match to TRBD1 (6 bases). Germline values: CDR1 LNHDA, CDR2 SQIVND (reference sequence). The CDR3 contains 13 residues.